This T cell receptor beta chain derives from a study of PD-L1 blockade in urothelial cancer. Background on the study: Every 3 weeks, patients received intravenous atezolizumab 1,200 mg, beginning 2014. Investigators checked blood 3 weeks (second dose) and 6 weeks after treatment start.

Stated time point: pretreatment peripheral blood. TCRdb's copy holds only in-frame clones and misses some; the assay was immunoSEQ multiplex PCR. The profile covers about 95,000 clones, with roughly 91% appearing a single time and approximately 2% taken by the ten largest. The CDR3 is 11 residues long. The germline gives CDR1 MNHEY, CDR2 SMNVEV (reference sequence). V lost 7 bases, J lost 13 bases, and 7 bases stayed unmatched. Findings of the study overall: Clones that were tumor-associated expanded more in the blood of durable-benefit patients at 3 weeks. Where pretreatment blood TCR clonality fell below the median, better survival was predicted.

Regarding this clone: Antigen unknown.

The chain is built from TRBV27 and TRBJ2-1; 7 nucleotides agree with TRBD1. The input for sequencing was PBMCs, taken around atezolizumab (anti-PD-L1) treatment. The TCR sequence derives from a man aged 60-69 years with urothelial cancer. The CDR3 here is CASTQGVRQFF. Written as DNA, the CDR3 is TGTGCCAGCACCCAGGGGGTTAGACAGTTCTTC.